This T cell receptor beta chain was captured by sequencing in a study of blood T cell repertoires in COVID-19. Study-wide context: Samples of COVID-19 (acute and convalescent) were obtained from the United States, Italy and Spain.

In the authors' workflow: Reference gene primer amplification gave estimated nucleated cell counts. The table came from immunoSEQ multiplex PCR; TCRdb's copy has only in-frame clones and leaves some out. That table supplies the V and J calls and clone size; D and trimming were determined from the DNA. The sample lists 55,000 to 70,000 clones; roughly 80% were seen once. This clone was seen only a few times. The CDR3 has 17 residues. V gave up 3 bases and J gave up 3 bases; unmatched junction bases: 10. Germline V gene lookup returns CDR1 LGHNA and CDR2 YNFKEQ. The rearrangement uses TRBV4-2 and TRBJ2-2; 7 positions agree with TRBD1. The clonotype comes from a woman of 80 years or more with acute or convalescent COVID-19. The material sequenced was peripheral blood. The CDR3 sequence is CASSQGNRQGDTGELFF. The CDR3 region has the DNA TGTGCCAGCAGCCAGGGAAACCGACAGGGAGACACCGGGGAGCTGTTTTTT.